This T cell receptor (beta chain) was sequenced for a study of cytomegalovirus exposure and HLA in healthy donors. Study results and caveats: Cytomegalovirus-associated status was assigned to some 160 TCR beta chains. Specificity of a few CMV-associated chains for CMV antigens was verified in vitro.

Concerning this clone: Its antigen is not known.

TCRdb keeps only in-frame clones here, not all; method: immunoSEQ multiplex PCR. Of 95,000 to 150,000 clones listed, roughly nine tenths are singletons. Per germline, CDR1 SGHVS and CDR2 FQNEAQ. Trimming shortened V by 0 bases and J by 3 bases, and 21 bases separated the two germline ends. The CDR3 has 19 residues. The TCR comes from a woman under 30 in good health and CMV-seronegative. Sequencing input: PBMCs. The V and J genes are TRBV7-8 and TRBJ2-1; TRBD2 is a possible D gene (5 bases). The CDR3 DNA follows: TGTGCCAGCAGCTTAGCGCTGATCGGTGGAGGAAGCTTCTACAATGAGCAGTTCTTC. Its translation: CASSLALIGGGSFYNEQFF.